Listed below are T cell receptor beta chains from one sample, sequenced in a study of metastatic and nonmetastatic thyroid tumors. Using MiXCR, TCRdb re-called clones from the PCR reads. The data hold tens of thousands of clones, with 17% observed a single time. Specimen: tumor tissue. These receptors all come from a female donor with papillary thyroid cancer or a benign thyroid nodule (not recorded which). Some clones in this sample may be carry-over from other donors' samples. CDR3s include the opening cysteine and the closing phenylalanine or tryptophan. Fields, in order: clone size, J gene, V gene, D gene, CDR3 DNA, CDR3 protein. The D gene is left open where the match is weak. Size tells how often a clone was seen (once, few, many) or the class of an expanded clone, and some rows leave it out.

many | TRBJ2-5 | TRBV7-9 | - | TGTGCCAGCAGCTTAGCGTCAGTCCAAGAGACCCAGTACTTC | CASSLASVQETQYF
- | TRBJ2-3 | TRBV5-1 | - | TGCGCCAGCAGCCCCGGGACTTCCTTCACAGATACGCAGTATTTT | CASSPGTSFTDTQYF
many | TRBJ2-3 | TRBV20-1 | - | TGCAGTGCTCTACCGGGAGATACGCAGTATTTT | CSALPGDTQYF
many | TRBJ2-3 | TRBV7-2 | - | TGTGCCAGCAGCTTACTCGGAAGCACAGATACGCAGTATTTT | CASSLLGSTDTQYF
many | TRBJ1-1 | TRBV20-1 | - | TGCAGTGCTAGAAAGGAGGAAACTACTGAAGCTTTCTTT | CSARKEETTEAFF
many | TRBJ1-1 | TRBV6-1 | - | TGTGCCAGCAGTCCCGACACGGGAACTGAAGCTTTCTTT | CASSPDTGTEAFF
many | TRBJ1-2 | TRBV2 | - | TGTGCCAGCAGTGCCAGGGGTGGAGGTGGCTACACCTTC | CASSARGGGGYTF
many | TRBJ1-2 | TRBV28 | - | TGTGCCAGCAGTTTAGAAAGCGAGGGCTATGGCTACACCTTC | CASSLESEGYGYTF
- | TRBJ1-1 | TRBV20-1 | - | TGCAGTGTTACCTCCGTGGAGGTACGGACTGAAGCTTTCTTT | CSVTSVEVRTEAFF
many | TRBJ2-7 | TRBV7-9 | - | TGTGCCAGCAGCTTAGGGGCGGGACCCTACGAGCAGTACTTC | CASSLGAGPYEQYF
medium-sized | TRBJ2-7 | TRBV20-1 | TRBD1 | TGCAGTGCTCCGGGACAGGGGATCTACGAGCAGTACTTC | CSAPGQGIYEQYF
once | TRBJ2-3 | TRBV11-3 | - | TGTGCCAGCAGCTTAACCGGGTTCACAGATACGCAGTATTTT | CASSLTGFTDTQYF
many | TRBJ1-2 | TRBV4-1 | - | TGCGCCAGCAGCCAACCCCAGAGGGGTTGGAACTATGGCTACACCTTC | CASSQPQRGWNYGYTF
- | TRBJ1-1 | TRBV12-5 | - | TGTTCTAGTGGTTTAGGTGCAGGGGCCATGAACACTGAAGCCTTCTTT | CSSGLGAGAMNTEAFF
many | TRBJ1-4 | TRBV7-2 | TRBD1 | TGTGCCAGCAGCCCCCCAGGGGGAGTCGGTGAAAAACTGTTTTTT | CASSPPGGVGEKLFF
many | TRBJ2-3 | TRBV11-3 | - | TGTGCCAGCAGCCGACGTGGAGCCGGAGCGGATACGCAGTATTTT | CASSRRGAGADTQYF
many | TRBJ2-3 | TRBV5-1 | TRBD2 | TGCGCCAGCAGCTTCGGGACTAGCGGGAGCACAGATACGCAGTATTTT | CASSFGTSGSTDTQYF